This paragraph reports one TCR beta chain. Its target is not known. The junction departs from the called germline gene at one end, perhaps through a read error. CDR3 length: 13 amino acids. Germline CDR1 reads SGHTA; CDR2 reads FQGNSA. Since all of the isolated RNA was reverse transcribed, expressed TCRB transcripts were what got sequenced. Libraries were prepared by immunoSEQ multiplex PCR; TCRdb keeps only in-frame clonotypes and omits some of them. The table shows 900,000 or so clones, with roughly a sixth occurring only once. This entry belongs to a study of beta chain features in type 1 diabetes. Overall study context: Healthy donors resembled patients in age, gender and cell yields. Broader study findings: Any HLA effect on TCRB rearrangement was left unresolved by small sub-analyses. Naive, central memory and Treg TCRB repertoires appeared more alike in patients than in healthy donors.

The source material was naive CD4+ T cells from blood. The clonotype comes from a woman under 30 in good health. The chain carries TRBV7-2 and TRBJ1-2; 7 bases map to TRBD1. The CDR3 spells CASSLSAGGTTPF. CDR3 coding DNA: TGTGCCAGCAGCTTGAGTGCAGGGGGAACGACTCCCTTC.